This T cell receptor (beta chain) derives from a study of T cells in Graves' hyperthyroidism and ophthalmopathy. The CDR3 covers 13 residues. With 7 bases removed from V and 0 bases from J, the gap between germline ends came to 12 bases. CDR1 is SQVTM and CDR2 is ANQGSEA in the germline V gene. Lactation, pregnancy, other autoimmune disease or uncontrolled infection excluded patients. Study-wide findings and caveats: In the blood, most expanded thyroid clonotypes above 0.001 appeared as well.

About this clonotype itself: No antigen is known for it.

Amplified regions were TCR beta CDR3 sequences from RNA transcripts. HTBI primers were employed in a first-round RT-PCR of the TCR CDR3. Using its own MiXCR run on the multiplex PCR reads, TCRdb lists one record per CDR3 protein. The sample has about 510,000 distinct CDR3 sequences; over 35% are singletons. Material: peripheral blood or thyroid tissue (not recorded which). The J gene is TRBJ1-1, the V gene TRBV29-1; TRBD1 might be the D (5 bases). This TCR derives from an adult woman with Graves' disease, either hyperthyroidism or ophthalmopathy (not recorded which). The CDR3 region is CSEEGRMNTEAFF. Written as DNA, the CDR3 is TGCAGCGAAGAGGGACGGATGAACACTGAAGCTTTCTTT.